These 18 T cell receptor beta chains share one sample of origin, sequenced in a study of cytomegalovirus exposure and HLA in healthy donors. Libraries were prepared by immunoSEQ multiplex PCR; TCRdb keeps only in-frame clonotypes and omits some of them. The repertoire consists of some 100,000 clones, with roughly 88% occurring once and the leading ten covering about 1.8%. Sequencing was done on a sample of PBMCs. The receptors originated from a man aged 18 to 30 in good health and CMV-seronegative.

This clone occurred once. The V call is TRBV19, the J call TRBJ1-5; D perhaps matches TRBD1 (6 bases). Between the trimmed V and J ends, which lost 5 bases and 7 bases, there was a span of 15 bases. Per the germline V gene, CDR1 is LNHDA and CDR2 is SQIVND (reference sequence). The CDR3 has 14 residues. CDR3 sequence: CASSGGFLRQPQHF. The CDR3 coding sequence is TGTGCCAGTAGTGGGGGCTTCCTTAGGCAGCCCCAGCATTTT.

This chain links TRBV10-1 with TRBJ1-1; 9 bases align to TRBD1. Trimming took 5 bases from V and 5 from J; bases not matched to a gene: 6. CDR3 size: 14 residues. Germline V CDR1 and CDR2: WNHNN, SYGVQD (reference sequence). The CDR3 loop reads CASSQDRGETEAFF. DNA for the CDR3: TGCGCCAGCAGTCAGGACAGGGGCGAGACTGAAGCTTTCTTT.

The rearrangement joins TRBV18 to TRBJ2-7; D is perhaps TRBD1 (6 bases). The V end was cut by 5 bases, the J end by 6 bases, with 17 bases between. Germline V gene lookup returns CDR1 KGHSH and CDR2 LQKENI. This CDR3 has 14 amino acids. The CDR3 is CASSILDRSPEQYF. In nucleotides, the CDR3 is TGTGCCAGCTCAATATTAGACAGGAGCCCCGAGCAGTACTTC.

As concerns this clone: Other DNA sequences from this sample encode an identical CDR3 as well. The rearrangement links TRBV5-1 to TRBJ2-1; 10 bases line up with TRBD2. CDR3 length: 15 residues. The germline CDR1 and CDR2 sequences are SGHRS and YFSETQ. V was pared by 4 bases and J by 2 bases, with 3 bases of the junction left unmatched. The CDR3 spells CASSSTSGAYNEQFF. In DNA form, the CDR3 reads TGCGCCAGCAGCAGTACTAGCGGGGCCTACAATGAGCAGTTCTTC.

The V gene is TRBV4-3, the J gene TRBJ2-1; 7 positions match TRBD2. The CDR3 totals 15 residues. Trimming at V came to 0 bases and at J to 8 bases, leaving 7 bases not matched to a gene. Germline values: CDR1 LGHNA, CDR2 YSLEER. The CDR3 protein is CASSQDSGLGDEQFF. The CDR3 coding sequence is TGCGCCAGCAGCCAAGATAGCGGGTTAGGGGATGAGCAGTTCTTC.

This chain connects TRBV9 to TRBJ2-1, with TRBD2 matching over 7 bases. The CDR3 consists of 13 residues. J gave up 7 bases and V 3 bases, and 4 bases lay outside the gene matches. CDR1 SGDLS and CDR2 YYNGEE come from the germline V gene. The CDR3 reads CASSAFSGNEQFF. The CDR3 DNA sequence: TGTGCCAGCAGCGCGTTTAGCGGGAATGAGCAGTTCTTC. Using reference TRBV9 and TRBJ2-1 for the parts outside the CDR3, the full variable domain is DSGVTQTPKHLITATGQRVTLRCSPRSGDLSVYWYQQSLDQGLQFLIQYYNGEERAKGNILERFSAQQFPDLHSELNLSSLELGDSALYFCASSAFSGNEQFFGPGTRLTVL.

The V and J genes are TRBV15 and TRBJ2-3; D possibly corresponds to TRBD1 (5 bases). Germline V gene data show CDR1 as LNHNV and CDR2 as YYDKDF (reference sequence). V lost 0 bases, J lost 4 bases, and 17 bases lay in between. The CDR3 length is 17 residues. CDR3 sequence: CATSRDMVAGSADTQYF. Here the CDR3 DNA reads TGTGCCACCAGCAGAGATATGGTTGCAGGGTCAGCAGATACGCAGTATTTT.

V and J are TRBV5-1 and TRBJ1-3; D gene unclear. CDR3 size: 16 residues. The V gene's germline CDR1 is SGHRS and CDR2 YFSETQ. V shed 1 base and J shed 1 base, with 12 bases lying between them. Here the CDR3 DNA reads TGCGCCAGCAGCTTGAACGGGGAGAGTTCTGGAAACACCATATATTTT. Amino acids: CASSLNGESSGNTIYF.

The chain links TRBV11-2 to TRBJ2-1, with a possible D match to TRBD1 (6 bases). CDR3 size: 14 residues. Between the trimmed V and J ends, which lost 3 bases and 10 bases, there was a span of 16 bases. Germline V gene data show CDR1 as SGHAT and CDR2 as FQNNGV. CDR3 sequence reads: CASSFNTDRMEQFF. CDR3 bases: TGTGCCAGCAGCTTTAATACAGACAGGATGGAGCAGTTCTTC.

The gene calls are TRBV28 and TRBJ1-2, with D tentatively TRBD1 (6 bases). In germline, CDR1 is MDHEN, CDR2 SYDVKM. CDR3 length: 13 residues. V lost 6 bases and J 4 bases, leaving 12 bases between the germline ends. CDR3 nucleotides: TGTGCCAGCAGGAAACAGGGCGTCTATGGCTACACCTTC. The encoded protein is CASRKQGVYGYTF.

This clone has just one count. The CDR3, as DNA: TGTGCCACCAGCAGAGATGGAACAGGGGGCCGGAATGAGCAGTTCTTC. This gives the protein CATSRDGTGGRNEQFF. The rearrangement uses TRBV15 and TRBJ2-1; 9 bases fit TRBD1. With V trimmed by 0 bases and J by 7 bases, 7 bases remained unmatched. Germline CDR1 is LNHNV and CDR2 is YYDKDF (reference sequence). The CDR3 consists of 16 residues.

The chain is built from TRBV5-1 and TRBJ1-1; D remains ambiguous. CDR3 length: 13 residues. Trimming took off 4 bases at V and 4 bases at J, with 11 bases between the two ends. Germline V gene data show CDR1 as SGHRS and CDR2 as YFSETQ. For the CDR3, the DNA is TGCGCCAGCAGCCTAGGCATGCCCACTGAAGCTTTCTTT. Its protein is CASSLGMPTEAFF.

The chain links TRBV7-9 to TRBJ2-1; 7 nucleotides align to TRBD1. Trimming cost V 3 bases and J 1 base; bases outside gene matches: 6. The CDR3 is 16 residues long. CDR1 SEHNR and CDR2 FQNEAQ come from the germline V gene (reference sequence). As DNA, the CDR3 is TGTGCCAGCAGCTTCAGGGACAGCCTTTCCTACAATGAGCAGTTCTTC. It yields the protein CASSFRDSLSYNEQFF.

This clone was recorded only once. This rearrangement joins TRBV11-2 to TRBJ2-7, with 11 bases identical to TRBD2. Looked up from germline, CDR1 is SGHAT and CDR2 is FQNNGV. V was clipped by 1 base and J by 4 bases; unmatched bases: 9. This CDR3 region has 17 residues. The CDR3 is CASSLAVTSGISYEQYF. The CDR3 DNA follows: TGTGCCAGCAGCTTAGCCGTGACTAGCGGGATCTCTTACGAGCAGTACTTC.

The chain is built from TRBV7-2 and TRBJ2-5; 9 bases map to TRBD2. Germline CDR1 and CDR2: SGHTA and FQGNSA. This CDR3 comprises 16 residues. Trimming took 4 bases from V and 4 from J; bases not matched to a gene: 10. The CDR3 DNA follows: TGTGCCAGCAGCTCACGAAGGGGGACTAGCAGAGAGACCCAGTACTTC. Translation: CASSSRRGTSRETQYF.

The V and J genes are TRBV4-1 and TRBJ1-5, with 7 bases lining up with TRBD1. The V gene end was trimmed by 2 bases and the J gene end by 0 bases; junction bases not matched to a gene: 7. There are 17 residues in the CDR3. The germline gives CDR1 MGHRA, CDR2 YSYEKL. CDR3 amino acids: CASSQWTGLYSNQPQHF. CDR3 bases: TGCGCCAGCAGCCAATGGACAGGACTTTATAGCAATCAGCCCCAGCATTTT.

CDR3 amino acids: CASSVSGTYNEQFF. For the CDR3, the DNA is TGTGCCAGCAGCGTATCAGGGACCTACAATGAGCAGTTCTTC. The chain carries TRBV9 and TRBJ2-1, with D possibly TRBD1 on 5 matching bases. Germline V gives CDR1 SGDLS, CDR2 YYNGEE. V lost 1 base and J 2 bases, leaving 7 bases between the germline ends. The CDR3 has 14 amino acids. The complete variable domain, with remaining parts taken from reference TRBV9 and TRBJ2-1, reads DSGVTQTPKHLITATGQRVTLRCSPRSGDLSVYWYQQSLDQGLQFLIQYYNGEERAKGNILERFSAQQFPDLHSELNLSSLELGDSALYFCASSVSGTYNEQFFGPGTRLTVL.

The V and J genes are TRBV5-4 and TRBJ2-3, with 7 bases lining up with TRBD1. With V trimmed by 6 bases and J by 2 bases, 6 bases remained unmatched. CDR3 length: 14 amino acids. The V gene's germline CDR1 is SGHNT and CDR2 YYREEE (reference sequence). CDR3 in DNA: TGTGCCAGCAATCGACAGGGCGTCACAGATACGCAGTATTTT. This translates into CASNRQGVTDTQYF.